This T cell receptor beta chain is from a study of blood T cell repertoires in COVID-19. Authors' data handling: The authors estimated nucleated cell counts from reference gene primer amplification. Assay: immunoSEQ multiplex PCR; the TCRdb copy retains only in-frame clones and omits some. The V and J calls and clone size are taken from that table; D and trimming were inferred from the DNA. The table includes around 110,000 clones, around 90% detected once. This CDR3 spans 12 amino acids. The germline CDR1 and CDR2 sequences are MNHEY and SVGAGI. J was trimmed by 2 bases and V by 6 bases; bases with no gene match: 0.

The sequenced material came from peripheral blood. The receptor was isolated from a man aged 35-49 years with active or convalescent COVID-19. This sequence joins TRBV6-5 and TRBJ2-7; 8 bases are shared with TRBD1. The CDR3 reads CASRGQAYEQYF. The CDR3 region has the DNA TGTGCCAGCAGGGGACAGGCCTACGAGCAGTACTTC.